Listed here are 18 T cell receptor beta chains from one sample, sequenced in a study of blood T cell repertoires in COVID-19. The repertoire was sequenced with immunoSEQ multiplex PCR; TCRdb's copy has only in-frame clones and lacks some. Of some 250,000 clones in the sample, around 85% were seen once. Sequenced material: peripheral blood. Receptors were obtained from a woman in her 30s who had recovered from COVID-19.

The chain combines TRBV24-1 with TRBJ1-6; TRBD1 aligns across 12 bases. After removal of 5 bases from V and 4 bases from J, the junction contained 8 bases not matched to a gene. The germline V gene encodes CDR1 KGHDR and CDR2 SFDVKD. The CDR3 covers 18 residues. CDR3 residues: CATSGSGTGGIYNSPLHF. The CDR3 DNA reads TGTGCCACCAGTGGTTCCGGGACAGGGGGCATTTATAATTCACCCCTCCACTTT.

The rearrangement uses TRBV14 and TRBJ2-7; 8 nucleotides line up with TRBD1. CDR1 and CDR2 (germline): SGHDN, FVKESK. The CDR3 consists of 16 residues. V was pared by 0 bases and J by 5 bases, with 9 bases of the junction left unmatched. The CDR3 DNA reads TGTGCCAGCAGCCAAGAGCAGGGGGCAAGGGTCGACGAGCAGTACTTC. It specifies CASSQEQGARVDEQYF.

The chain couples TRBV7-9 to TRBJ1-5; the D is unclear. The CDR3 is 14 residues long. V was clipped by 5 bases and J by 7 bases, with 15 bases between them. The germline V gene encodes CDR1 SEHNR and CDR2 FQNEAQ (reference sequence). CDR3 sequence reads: CASSASGSRQPQHF. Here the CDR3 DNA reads TGTGCCAGCAGCGCGTCGGGGTCTCGGCAGCCCCAGCATTTT.

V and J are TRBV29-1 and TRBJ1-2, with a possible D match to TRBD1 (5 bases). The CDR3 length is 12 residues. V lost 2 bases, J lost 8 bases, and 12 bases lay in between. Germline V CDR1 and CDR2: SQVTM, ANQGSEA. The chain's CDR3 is CSVEIDRRGYTF. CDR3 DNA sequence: TGCAGCGTTGAAATCGACAGACGAGGCTACACCTTC.

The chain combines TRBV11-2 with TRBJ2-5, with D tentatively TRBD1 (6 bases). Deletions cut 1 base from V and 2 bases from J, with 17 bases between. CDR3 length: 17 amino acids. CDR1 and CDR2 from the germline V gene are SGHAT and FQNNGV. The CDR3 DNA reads TGTGCCAGCAGCTTAGGAGCCTGGGGACACCTACAAGAGACCCAGTACTTC. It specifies CASSLGAWGHLQETQYF. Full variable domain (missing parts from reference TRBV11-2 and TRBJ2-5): EAGVAQSPRYKIIEKRQSVAFWCNPISGHATLYWYQQILGQGPKLLIQFQNNGVVDDSQLPKDRFSAERLKGVDSTLKIQPAKLEDSAVYLCASSLGAWGHLQETQYFGPGTRLLVL.

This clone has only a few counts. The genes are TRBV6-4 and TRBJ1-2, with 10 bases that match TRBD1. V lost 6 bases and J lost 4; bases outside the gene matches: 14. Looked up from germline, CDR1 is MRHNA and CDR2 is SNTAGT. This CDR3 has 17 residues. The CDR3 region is CASSSTGGDRMGYGYTF. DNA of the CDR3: TGTGCCAGCAGCTCGACAGGGGGCGACCGAATGGGCTATGGCTACACCTTC.

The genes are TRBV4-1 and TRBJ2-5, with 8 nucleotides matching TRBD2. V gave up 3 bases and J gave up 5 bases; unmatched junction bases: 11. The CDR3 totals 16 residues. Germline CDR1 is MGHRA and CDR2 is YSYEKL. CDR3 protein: CASSHFGAGDTETQYF. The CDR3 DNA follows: TGCGCCAGCAGCCATTTTGGAGCGGGGGATACGGAGACCCAGTACTTC.

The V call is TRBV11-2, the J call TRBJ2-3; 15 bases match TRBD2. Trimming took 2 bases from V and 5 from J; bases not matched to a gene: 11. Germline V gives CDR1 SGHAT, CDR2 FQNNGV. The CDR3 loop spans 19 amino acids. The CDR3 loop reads CASSLRLGLAGGSLDTQYF. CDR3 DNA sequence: TGTGCCAGCAGCTTAAGATTGGGACTAGCGGGGGGCAGTTTAGATACGCAGTATTTT.

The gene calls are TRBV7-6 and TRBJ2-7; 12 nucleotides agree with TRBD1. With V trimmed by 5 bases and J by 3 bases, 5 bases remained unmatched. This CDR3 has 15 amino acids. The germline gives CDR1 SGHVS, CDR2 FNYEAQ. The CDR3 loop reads CASSMGQGASYEQYF. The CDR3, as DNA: TGTGCCAGCAGCATGGGACAGGGGGCGAGCTACGAGCAGTACTTC.

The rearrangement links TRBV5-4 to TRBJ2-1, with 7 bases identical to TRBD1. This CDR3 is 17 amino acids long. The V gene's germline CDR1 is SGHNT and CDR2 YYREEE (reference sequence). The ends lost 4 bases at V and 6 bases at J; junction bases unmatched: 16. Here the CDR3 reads CASSQFTGTADPNEQFF. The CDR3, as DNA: TGTGCCAGCAGCCAATTTACCGGGACAGCGGACCCCAATGAGCAGTTCTTC.

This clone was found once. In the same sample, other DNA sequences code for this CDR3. In DNA, the CDR3 is TGCGCCAGCAGCCCGCTAGCGGGGGCATCGAACACCGGGGAGCTGTTTTTT. It specifies CASSPLAGASNTGELFF. V gene TRBV5-1 combines with J gene TRBJ2-2; TRBD2 matches at 10 bases. CDR3 length: 17 amino acids. V dropped 4 bases and J dropped 0; count of bases not matched to a gene: 6. Per the germline V gene, CDR1 is SGHRS and CDR2 is YFSETQ.

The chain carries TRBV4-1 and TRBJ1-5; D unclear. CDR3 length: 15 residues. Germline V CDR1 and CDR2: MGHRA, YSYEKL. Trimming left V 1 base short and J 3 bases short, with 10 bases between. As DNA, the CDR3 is TGCGCCAGCAGCCAAGGGAGGGCAGTCAATCAGCCCCAGCATTTT. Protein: CASSQGRAVNQPQHF.

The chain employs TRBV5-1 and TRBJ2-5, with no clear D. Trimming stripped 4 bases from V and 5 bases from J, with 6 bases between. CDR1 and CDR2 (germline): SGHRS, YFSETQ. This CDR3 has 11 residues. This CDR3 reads CASSGRETQYF. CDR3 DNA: TGCGCCAGCAGCGGTCGGGAGACCCAGTACTTC.

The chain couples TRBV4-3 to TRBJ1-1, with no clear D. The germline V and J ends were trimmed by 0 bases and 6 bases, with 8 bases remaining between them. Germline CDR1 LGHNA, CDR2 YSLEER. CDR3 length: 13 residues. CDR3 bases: TGCGCCAGCAGCCAAGATCAACAGTCTGAAGCTTTCTTT. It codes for CASSQDQQSEAFF.

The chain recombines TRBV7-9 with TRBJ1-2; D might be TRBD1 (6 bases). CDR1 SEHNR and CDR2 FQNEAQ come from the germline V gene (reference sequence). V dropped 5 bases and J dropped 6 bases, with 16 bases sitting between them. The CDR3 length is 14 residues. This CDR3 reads CASSLAGGQDGYTF. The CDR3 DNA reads TGTGCCAGCAGCCTCGCGGGGGGGCAGGATGGCTACACCTTC.

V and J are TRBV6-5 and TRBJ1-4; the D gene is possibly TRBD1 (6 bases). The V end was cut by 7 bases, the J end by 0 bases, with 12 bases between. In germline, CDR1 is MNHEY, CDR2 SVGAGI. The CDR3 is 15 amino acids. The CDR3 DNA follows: TGTGCCAGCACCGGACAGAGTGCAACTAATGAAAAACTGTTTTTT. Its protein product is CASTGQSATNEKLFF.

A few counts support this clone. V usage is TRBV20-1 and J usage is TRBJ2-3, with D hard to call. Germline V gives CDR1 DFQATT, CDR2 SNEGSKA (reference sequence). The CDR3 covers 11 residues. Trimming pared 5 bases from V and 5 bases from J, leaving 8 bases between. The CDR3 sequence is CSAFTRDTQYF. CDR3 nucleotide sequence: TGCAGTGCTTTCACGCGAGATACGCAGTATTTT.

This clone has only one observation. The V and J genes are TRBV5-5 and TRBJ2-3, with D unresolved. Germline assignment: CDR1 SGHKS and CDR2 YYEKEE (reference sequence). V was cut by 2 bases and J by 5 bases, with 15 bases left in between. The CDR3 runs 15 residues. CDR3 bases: TGTGCCAGCAGCTTCACTCTCTCACTTCGAGATACGCAGTATTTT. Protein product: CASSFTLSLRDTQYF.